This TCR beta chain was obtained from a study of T cells in Graves' hyperthyroidism and ophthalmopathy. Findings and limits, study-wide: Most thyroid-expanded clonotypes above 0.001 were also found in blood.

V shed 6 bases and J 5 bases; nucleotides not matched to a gene: 12. CDR3 size: 15 residues. RNA transcripts were the template for amplifying TCR beta CDR3 regions. The study used the HTBI primer set for a first-round RT-PCR of the TCR CDR3. In TCRdb, the multiplex PCR reads were re-called with MiXCR into one record per CDR3 protein. Of a few hundred thousand distinct CDR3 sequences listed, around 21% are singletons. For this clonotype: Its antigen is unidentified.

Researchers barred patients who had uncontrolled infection, other autoimmune disease, pregnancy or lactation. Each diagnosis was grounded in clinical symptoms, serum thyroxine and TRAb, thyroid ultrasound, and orbital computed tomography. The authors obtained PBMCs from over 8 ml of fresh peripheral blood. This rearrangement joins TRBV12-3 or TRBV12-4 to TRBJ2-7; 8 positions agree with TRBD2. Sequencing was performed on blood. This clonotype was sampled from a man aged 18 to 30 with Graves' hyperthyroidism. As DNA, the CDR3 is TGTGCCAGCAGGGGAGGCGGGGGGCGCCGGGACGAGCAGTACTTC. Its protein is CASRGGGGRRDEQYF.